One sample yielded the 8 T cell receptor beta chains listed below, sequenced in a study of Ad26.COV2.S vaccination and SARS-CoV-2 variants. TCRdb keeps only in-frame clones here, not all; method: immunoSEQ multiplex PCR. Of 350,000 to 500,000 clones listed, about 93% are singletons. Treatment described: some 20 received Ad26.COV2.S at low or high dose, single or two shots; a few received placebo; per-sample allocation not given. All samples were drawn on day 63, counting from the first vaccine or placebo injection. The sequencing here drew on peripheral blood, taken in a trial of Ad26.COV2.S vaccine versus placebo. All receptors derive from a person aged 18-60 years who received the Ad26.COV2.S COVID-19 vaccine or a placebo.

V is TRBV19 and J is TRBJ1-5; TRBD1 agrees at 8 bases. The CDR3 runs to 15 residues. With V trimmed by 7 bases and J by 7 bases, 12 bases remained unmatched. Germline values: CDR1 LNHDA, CDR2 SQIVND (reference sequence). CDR3 coding DNA: TGTGCCAGTATCGGGGGCAGGGGGCTGGGCCAGCCCCAGCATTTT. Translated, it gives CASIGGRGLGQPQHF.

This clone occurred once. Other DNA sequences in the same sample also yield this CDR3. This chain links TRBV9 with TRBJ2-5; 14 bases line up with TRBD2. Looked up from germline, CDR1 is SGDLS and CDR2 is YYNGEE. CDR3 length equals 17 residues. V lost 0 bases, J lost 5 bases, and 6 bases stayed unmatched. CDR3 in amino acids: CASSVGLAGGPGETQYF. The DNA for the CDR3 is TGTGCCAGCAGCGTAGGACTAGCGGGAGGGCCGGGTGAGACCCAGTACTTC.

V gene TRBV5-5 combines with J gene TRBJ2-7, with TRBD2 as a possible D gene (6 bases). The CDR3 extends over 12 amino acids. Germline CDR1 and CDR2: SGHKS and YYEKEE (reference sequence). V lost 2 bases to trimming and J lost 6 bases, with 9 bases between them. CDR3 region: CASSFGGLEQYF. In nucleotides, the CDR3 is TGTGCCAGCAGCTTTGGGGGACTCGAGCAGTACTTC. Filled out from reference TRBV5-5 and TRBJ2-7, the complete variable domain reads DAGVTQSPTHLIKTRGQQVTLRCSPISGHKSVSWYQQVLGQGPQFIFQYYEKEERGRGNFPDRFSARQFPNYSSELNVNALLLGDSALYLCASSFGGLEQYFGPGTRLTVT.

This sequence joins TRBV7-6 and TRBJ2-3; 12 nucleotides match TRBD2. The V gene end was trimmed by 4 bases and the J gene end by 2 bases; junction bases not matched to a gene: 7. This CDR3 comprises 17 residues. Germline V gene sequence: CDR1 SGHVS, CDR2 FNYEAQ. This CDR3 reads CASSSLAGGHITDTQYF. CDR3 coding DNA: TGTGCCAGCAGCTCGCTAGCGGGAGGGCATATCACAGATACGCAGTATTTT.

The rearrangement uses TRBV9 and TRBJ1-5; D ambiguous. Trimming removed 0 bases at V and 7 bases at J, with 11 bases between. Germline V gives CDR1 SGDLS, CDR2 YYNGEE. The CDR3 sequence is 14 residues long. CDR3 sequence: CASSVGGGMQPQHF. In nucleotides, the CDR3 is TGTGCCAGCAGCGTAGGGGGTGGGATGCAGCCCCAGCATTTT.

The chain is built from TRBV30 and TRBJ1-5, with D possibly being TRBD1 (6 bases). Germline V gene sequence: CDR1 GTSNPN, CDR2 SVGIG (reference sequence). CDR3 length: 14 residues. The germline V and J ends were trimmed by 2 bases and 7 bases, with 15 bases remaining between them. CDR3 protein: CAWSPQGLGQPQHF. DNA for the CDR3: TGTGCCTGGAGTCCTCAGGGGCTCGGGCAGCCCCAGCATTTT.

This chain connects TRBV25-1 to TRBJ2-7; no definite D call. Trimming stripped 8 bases from V and 1 base from J, with 9 bases between. Looked up from germline, CDR1 is MGHDK and CDR2 is SYGVNS. This CDR3 spans 12 amino acids. CDR3 residues: CASLAASYEQYF. Here the CDR3 DNA reads TGTGCCAGCCTCGCGGCGTCCTACGAGCAGTACTTC.

The chain uses TRBV7-9 and TRBJ1-6; D gene uncertain. CDR3 length: 12 amino acids. Trimming removed 0 bases from V and 10 bases from J, with 4 bases in between. Germline CDR1 is SEHNR and CDR2 is FQNEAQ (reference sequence). The CDR3 DNA sequence: TGTGCCAGCAGCTTAGCTTCCTCACCCCTCCACTTT. Translation: CASSLASSPLHF.